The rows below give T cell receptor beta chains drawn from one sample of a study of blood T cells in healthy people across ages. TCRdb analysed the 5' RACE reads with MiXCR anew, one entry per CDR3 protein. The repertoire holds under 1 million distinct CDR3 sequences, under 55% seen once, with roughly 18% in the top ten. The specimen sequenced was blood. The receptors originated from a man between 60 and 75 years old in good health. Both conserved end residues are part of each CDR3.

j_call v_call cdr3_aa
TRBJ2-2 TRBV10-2 CASRARDRGQTGELFF
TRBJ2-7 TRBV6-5 CASSYSKSSLTYEQYF
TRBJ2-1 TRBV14 CASSREGGNEQFF
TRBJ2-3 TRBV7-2 CASSLGVADTQYF
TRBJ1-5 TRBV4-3 CASSSNRVNQPQHF
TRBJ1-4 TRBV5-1 CASSLDGTVVIEKLFF
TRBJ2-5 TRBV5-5 CASSLTGGAGRETQYF
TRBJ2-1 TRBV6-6 CASSTHRDEQFF
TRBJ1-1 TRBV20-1 CSARDRQGGNEAFF
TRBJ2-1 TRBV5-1 CASSLAASGGVSEQFF
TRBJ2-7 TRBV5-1 CASSLGLAGTEQYF
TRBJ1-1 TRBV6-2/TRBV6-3 CASSEIQGAKNTEAFF
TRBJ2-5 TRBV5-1 CASSLAASGGSGETQYF
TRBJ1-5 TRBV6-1 CASSEAGEQPQHF
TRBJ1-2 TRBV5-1 CASSRDSRGDGYTF
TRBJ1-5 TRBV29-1 CSVATGTNQPQHF
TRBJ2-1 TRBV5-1 CASSLTVAGGYNEQFF
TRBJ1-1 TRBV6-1 CASSEVGVGTEAFF
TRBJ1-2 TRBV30 CAWRGTGPNYGYTF
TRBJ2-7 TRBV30 CAWAGASYEQYF
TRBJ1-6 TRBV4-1 CASSPSPGDNSPLHF
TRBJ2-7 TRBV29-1 CSVGGGNYAQYF
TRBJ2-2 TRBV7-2 CASILLAGGASGELFF
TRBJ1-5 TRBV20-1 CSATLQGYSNQPQHF
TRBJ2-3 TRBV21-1 CASSKMAAGQGVDTQYF
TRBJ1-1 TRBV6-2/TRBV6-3 CASSYGGSEAFF
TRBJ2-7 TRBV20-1 CSARLPGQGSYEQYF
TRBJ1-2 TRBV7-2 CASSLAGGTDYGYTF
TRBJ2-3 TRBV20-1 CSASPGPTDTQYF
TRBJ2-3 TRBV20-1 CSARLRGGETDTQYF
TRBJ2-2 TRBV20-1 CSAPSVAGELFF
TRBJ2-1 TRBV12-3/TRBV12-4 CASSQPEEQFF
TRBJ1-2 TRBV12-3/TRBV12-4 CASSTPGQGIYGYTF
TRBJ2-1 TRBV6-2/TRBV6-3 CASRELAGGQNEQFF
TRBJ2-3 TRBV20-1 CSAAGTPVGTDTQYF
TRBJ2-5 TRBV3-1 CASSTGTGGGGETQYF